One sample yielded the 28 T cell receptor beta chains listed below, sequenced in a study of T cell clusters in autoimmune cytopenias. Roughly 38,000 genome equivalents of blood DNA were amplified for TRB. TRB rearrangements were amplified by touch-down multiplex PCR with mixed TRB-A/B primers. From the multiplex PCR reads, TCRdb lists one entry per CDR3 protein and no DNA. The sample spans fewer than 6,500 distinct CDR3 sequences; the ten largest clones claim about 9%. What was sequenced was peripheral blood. These receptors all stem from a human donor with an autoimmune cytopenia or autoimmune hepatitis (not recorded which).

The chain uses TRBV28 and TRBJ2-2. Germline CDR1 reads MDHEN; CDR2 reads SYDVKM. The CDR3 runs 14 residues. The CDR3 sequence is CASSLRNAPGELFF.

This clonotype counts as medium-sized by frequency. V is TRBV30 and J is TRBJ1-6; with no DNA, the TCRdb D assignment of TRBD1 cannot be verified. Per the germline V gene, CDR1 is GTSNPN and CDR2 is SVGIG (reference sequence). This CDR3 is 16 amino acids long. The CDR3 loop reads CAWSRGQGLYHSPLHF.

Its frequency marks this clonotype as medium-sized (0.01 to 0.1%). Here the CDR3 reads CASSPPGPSTDTQYF. This chain joins TRBV18 and TRBJ2-3; TCRdb indicates TRBD2, and absent DNA this call remains unverified. The germline V gene has CDR1 KGHSH and CDR2 LQKENI. The CDR3 totals 15 residues.

By frequency, this clonotype registers medium-sized (0.01 to 0.1%). The chain joins TRBV27 to TRBJ1-3; with no DNA, the TCRdb D assignment of TRBD1 cannot be verified. Per germline, CDR1 MNHEY and CDR2 SMNVEV (reference sequence). The CDR3 extends over 13 amino acids. CDR3 in amino acids: CASSLQGGNTIYF.

This clonotype is identified as medium-sized from frequency. The chain is built from TRBV30 and TRBJ1-6. The CDR3 runs 13 residues. CDR1 is GTSNPN and CDR2 is SVGIG in the germline V gene (reference sequence). CDR3: CAWNQGSGSPLHF.

In terms of frequency, this clonotype is medium-sized (0.01 to 0.1%). The J gene is TRBJ2-2, the V gene TRBV27; there is no DNA to check the TCRdb D call of TRBD2. Germline CDR1 MNHEY, CDR2 SMNVEV (reference sequence). The CDR3 is 16 residues long. Here the CDR3 reads CASSYGGTWGAGELFF.

This clonotype is identified as medium-sized from frequency. The CDR3 is CASSSRQGLNTEAFF. This chain joins TRBV12-3 or TRBV12-4 and TRBJ1-1; TCRdb reports TRBD1, a call that lacks DNA to check it against. CDR3 length: 15 residues.

This clonotype registers medium-sized by frequency. The J gene is TRBJ2-1, the V gene TRBV19; TCRdb indicates TRBD2, and absent DNA this call remains unverified. The germline CDR1 and CDR2 sequences are LNHDA and SQIVND (reference sequence). The CDR3 extends over 14 amino acids. Here the CDR3 reads CASSPGTSWDEQFF.

The gene calls are TRBV6-5 and TRBJ1-5; lacking DNA, the TRBD1 call made by TCRdb goes unchecked. The CDR3 consists of 20 residues. The germline V gene encodes CDR1 MNHEY and CDR2 SVGAGI. The CDR3 region is CASSYSWPGAGRQGNQPQHF.

The CDR3 is CASNSGVSTDTQYF. V usage is TRBV12-3 or TRBV12-4 and J usage is TRBJ2-3; TCRdb selects TRBD2, and the lack of DNA leaves this call unchecked. This CDR3 spans 14 amino acids.

Measured by frequency, this clonotype is medium-sized. The chain is built from TRBV19 and TRBJ2-1; the TRBD1 assignment by TCRdb is unverifiable without DNA. The CDR3 covers 13 residues. Germline-derived CDR1 and CDR2 are LNHDA and SQIVND (reference sequence). CDR3 amino acids: CASSRTGFNEQFF.

The rearrangement links TRBV6-6 to TRBJ2-1; TCRdb returns TRBD1, unconfirmable since there is no DNA. Germline CDR1 reads MNHNY; CDR2 reads SVGAGI (reference sequence). This CDR3 is built from 11 residues. CDR3 protein: CASTDRGEQFF.

CDR3 amino acids: CASSLSVSYEQYF. The chain has TRBV27 and TRBJ2-7. The CDR3 contains 13 residues. CDR1 and CDR2 (germline): MNHEY, SMNVEV (reference sequence).

In terms of frequency, this clonotype is medium-sized (0.01 to 0.1%). The chain employs TRBV11-1 and TRBJ1-1. This CDR3 contains 18 residues. Looked up from germline, CDR1 is SGHAT and CDR2 is FQDESV (reference sequence). This chain's CDR3 is CASSLDRGSSKTNTEAFF. Supplemented by reference TRBV11-1 and TRBJ1-1, the full variable domain reads EAEVAQSPRYKITEKSQAVAFWCDPISGHATLYWYRQILGQGPELLVQFQDESVVDDSQLPKDRFSAERLKGVDSTLKIQPAELGDSAMYLCASSLDRGSSKTNTEAFFGQGTRLTVV.

The J gene is TRBJ2-2, the V gene TRBV4-2; there is no DNA to check the TCRdb D call of TRBD1. This CDR3 has 13 residues. Germline assignment: CDR1 LGHNA and CDR2 YNFKEQ. The CDR3 here is CASRSSGSGELFF.

The chain links TRBV18 to TRBJ1-1; TCRdb designates TRBD1, a call that cannot be tested without DNA. Germline V gene lookup returns CDR1 KGHSH and CDR2 LQKENI. This CDR3 comprises 16 residues. CDR3: CASSQNQGTPLAEAFF.

This chain joins TRBV24-1 and TRBJ2-1; TCRdb proposes TRBD2, but this gene call is untestable without DNA. Germline CDR1 KGHDR, CDR2 SFDVKD. This CDR3 comprises 16 residues. The CDR3 reads CATSDPLTTSVYEQFF.

Judged by frequency, this clonotype is medium-sized (0.01 to 0.1%). This chain's CDR3 is CAWSVWGGGYTF. This chain connects TRBV30 to TRBJ1-2; TCRdb's D gene call, TRBD1, goes unchecked for lack of DNA. This CDR3 has 12 residues. Per the germline V gene, CDR1 is GTSNPN and CDR2 is SVGIG (reference sequence).

This chain links TRBV7-2 with TRBJ2-7; TCRdb reports TRBD1, a call that lacks DNA to check it against. This CDR3 comprises 15 residues. Germline V gene lookup returns CDR1 SGHTA and CDR2 FQGNSA. CDR3 loop: CASSLGDRAGREQYF.

This clonotype is deemed medium-sized by its frequency. V usage is TRBV6-5 and J usage is TRBJ2-2. This CDR3 is 14 amino acids long. CDR1 is MNHEY and CDR2 is SVGAGI in the germline V gene. CDR3 region: CASSHGLNTGELFF.

The chain couples TRBV4-3 to TRBJ2-7; with no DNA, the TCRdb D assignment of TRBD2 cannot be verified. This CDR3 comprises 16 residues. CDR1 and CDR2 from the germline V gene are LGHNA and YSLEER. CDR3 sequence: CASSQLSPSGRYEQYF.

This clonotype shows up as medium-sized by frequency. The J gene is TRBJ2-1, the V gene TRBV19; TCRdb's assignment of TRBD1 cannot be checked, as there is no DNA. Germline values: CDR1 LNHDA, CDR2 SQIVND (reference sequence). The CDR3 covers 16 residues. CDR3 loop: CASKRSGASSYNEQFF.

By frequency, this clonotype registers medium-sized. The chain recombines TRBV5-4 with TRBJ2-5. Germline values: CDR1 SGHNT, CDR2 YYREEE (reference sequence). The CDR3 spans 13 residues. The CDR3 sequence is CASSWGVGETQYF.

This clonotype is deemed medium-sized by its frequency. This chain connects TRBV6-5 to TRBJ1-2; there is no DNA to check the TCRdb D call of TRBD1. The CDR3 has 15 amino acids. The germline V gene has CDR1 MNHEY and CDR2 SVGAGI. CDR3 sequence reads: CASSYSMVGGSGYTF.

The V and J genes are TRBV5-1 and TRBJ1-6; without DNA, the TCRdb call of TRBD1 cannot be checked. The germline V gene encodes CDR1 SGHRS and CDR2 YFSETQ. The CDR3 length is 14 residues. CDR3 in amino acids: CASSAGQGKSPLHF.

The rearrangement uses TRBV12-3 or TRBV12-4 and TRBJ2-6. There are 16 residues in the CDR3. CDR3 protein: CASSFLDMSGANVLTF.

Its frequency marks this clonotype as medium-sized (0.01 to 0.1%). V is TRBV29-1 and J is TRBJ2-5; TCRdb outputs TRBD2, but without DNA this stays unchecked. The CDR3 spans 20 residues. The V gene's germline CDR1 is SQVTM and CDR2 ANQGSEA. This CDR3 reads CSVAGTSGGSFGLYQETQYF.

This clonotype is deemed medium-sized by its frequency. This sequence joins TRBV10-3 and TRBJ2-7. The length of the CDR3 is 13 residues. Germline-derived CDR1 and CDR2 are ENHRY and SYGVKD. The CDR3 reads CAISGGTEYEQYF.